This T cell receptor (beta chain) was identified in a study of CD8 T cells in ankylosing spondylitis. Study-wide results and limits: Reportedly, significant enrichment of disease-linked clones occurred in matched ankylosing spondylitis synovial fluid. Apparently characteristic of ankylosing spondylitis blood was a TCR beta motif (eight highly homologous variants).

Germline V CDR1 and CDR2: SQVTM, ANQGSEA. The length of the CDR3 is 15 residues. The ends were cut back, 4 bases at V and 4 bases at J, with 17 bases in the middle. The TCR beta libraries were generated through quantitative 5'-RACE incorporating molecular barcodes. MiXCR, applied by TCRdb to the 5' RACE reads, yields one record per CDR3 protein. The top ten hold about 16% of the sample, which has around 150,000 distinct CDR3 sequences, under 55% seen once. As concerns this clonotype: Antigen unknown.

The receptor's source is a male donor with ankylosing spondylitis. The rearrangement uses TRBV29-1 and TRBJ2-1; D gene uncertain. Sequenced input: synovial fluid, either unsorted or a sorted T cell fraction (not recorded which). DNA of the CDR3: TGCAGCGTTGTCGCGAAAAGAAGACCTTACAATGAGCAGTTCTTC. Protein sequence: CSVVAKRRPYNEQFF.